The present T cell receptor beta chain was sequenced within a study of blood T cell repertoires in COVID-19. Turning to the study itself: The study drew acute and convalescent COVID-19 samples from the United States, Italy and Spain. Nucleic acid was either cDNA or gDNA, and it came from T cells, B-cell-depleted T cells, or PBMCs.

The CDR3 covers 12 residues. Germline CDR1 reads SEHNR; CDR2 reads FQNEAQ (reference sequence). Between the trimmed V and J ends, which lost 5 bases and 3 bases, there was a span of 7 bases. In the original analysis: It was from reference gene primer amplification that nucleated cell counts were estimated. The protocol was immunoSEQ multiplex PCR, while the TCRdb copy is restricted to in-frame clones and leaves out a portion. The DNA gave D and trimming, while V, J and clone size come from that table. The table shows 72,000 or so clones, with approximately 88% occurring only once. This rearrangement joins TRBV7-9 to TRBJ1-2; D gene unclear. Material: peripheral blood. This sequence was found in a middle-aged man with active COVID-19. CDR3 bases: TGTGCCAGCAGCCTATCCCACTATGGCTACACCTTC. It specifies CASSLSHYGYTF. Full variable domain (remainder filled in from reference TRBV7-9 and TRBJ1-2): DTGVSQNPRHKITKRGQNVTFRCDPISEHNRLYWYRQTLGQGPEFLTYFQNEAQLEKSRLLSDRFSAERPKGSFSTLEIQRTEQGDSAMYLCASSLSHYGYTFGSGTRLTVV.